This TCR beta chain emerged from a study of blood T cell repertoires in COVID-19. In the study overall: The samples span acute and convalescent COVID-19 from the United States, Italy and Spain. PBMCs, B-cell-depleted T cells, or T cells provided the cDNA or gDNA that made up the material.

This clone was counted a few times. Trimming took 5 bases from V and 2 from J, leaving 10 bases between them. The CDR3 sequence is 14 residues long. Germline loops: CDR1 SGHTA, CDR2 FQGNSA. As originally analysed: Researchers report that nucleated cell counts were estimated from reference gene primer amplification. The table came from immunoSEQ multiplex PCR; TCRdb's copy has only in-frame clones and leaves some out. That table supplies the V and J calls and clone size; D and trimming were determined from the DNA. Counted here are 15,000 to 20,000 clones, approximately 80% occurring once; the ten biggest clones make up roughly 15%. One Seattle source followed patients from active infection through their disease course.

The material sequenced was peripheral blood. This rearrangement joins TRBV7-2 to TRBJ1-5; D is uncertain. This TCR came from a man between 65 and 85 years old with COVID-19, enrolled during active disease. The DNA for the CDR3 is TGTGCCAGCAGCACTAACAATGGCAATCAGCCCCAGCATTTT. As protein: CASSTNNGNQPQHF.